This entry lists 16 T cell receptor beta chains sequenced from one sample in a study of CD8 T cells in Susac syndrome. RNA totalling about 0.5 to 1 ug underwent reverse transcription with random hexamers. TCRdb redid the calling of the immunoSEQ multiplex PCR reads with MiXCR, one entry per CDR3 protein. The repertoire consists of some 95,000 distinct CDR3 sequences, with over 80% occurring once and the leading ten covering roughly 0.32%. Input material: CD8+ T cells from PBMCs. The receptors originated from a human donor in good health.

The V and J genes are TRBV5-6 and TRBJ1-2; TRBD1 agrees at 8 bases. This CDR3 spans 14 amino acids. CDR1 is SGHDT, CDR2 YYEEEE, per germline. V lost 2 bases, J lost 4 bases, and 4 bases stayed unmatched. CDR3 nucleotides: TGTGCCAGCAGCTTCGGGACAGGTGCCTATGGCTACACCTTC. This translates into CASSFGTGAYGYTF.

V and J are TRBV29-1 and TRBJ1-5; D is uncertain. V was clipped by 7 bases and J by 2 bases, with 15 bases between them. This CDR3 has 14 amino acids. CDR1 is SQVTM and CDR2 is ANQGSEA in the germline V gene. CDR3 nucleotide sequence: TGCAGCGCCCTGGACGGTGGGGGCAATCAGCCCCAGCATTTT. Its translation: CSALDGGGNQPQHF.

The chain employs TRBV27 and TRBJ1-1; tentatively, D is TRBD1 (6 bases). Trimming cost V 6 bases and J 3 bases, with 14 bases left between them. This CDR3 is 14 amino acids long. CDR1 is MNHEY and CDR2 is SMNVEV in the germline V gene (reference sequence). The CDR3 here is CASRQGSGYTEAFF. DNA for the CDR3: TGTGCCAGCAGACAGGGTAGCGGGTACACTGAAGCTTTCTTT.

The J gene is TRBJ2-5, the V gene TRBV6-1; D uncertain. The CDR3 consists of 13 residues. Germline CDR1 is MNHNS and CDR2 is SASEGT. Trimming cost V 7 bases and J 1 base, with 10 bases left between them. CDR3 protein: CASTRLVQETQYF. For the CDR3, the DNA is TGTGCCAGCACCCGACTGGTCCAAGAGACCCAGTACTTC.

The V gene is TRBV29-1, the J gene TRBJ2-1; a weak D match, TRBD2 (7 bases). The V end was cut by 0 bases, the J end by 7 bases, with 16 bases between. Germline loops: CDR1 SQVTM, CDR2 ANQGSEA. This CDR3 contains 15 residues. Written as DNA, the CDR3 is TGCAGCGTTGAAGAAGGGATCAGGGGAGGGAATGAGCAGTTCTTC. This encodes CSVEEGIRGGNEQFF.

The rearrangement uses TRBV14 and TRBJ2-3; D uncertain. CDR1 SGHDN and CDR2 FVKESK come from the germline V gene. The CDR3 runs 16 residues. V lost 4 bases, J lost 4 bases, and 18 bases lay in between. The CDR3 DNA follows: TGTGCCAGCAGCCCTAAGGACCGGGTCAGCGCAGATACGCAGTATTTT. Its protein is CASSPKDRVSADTQYF. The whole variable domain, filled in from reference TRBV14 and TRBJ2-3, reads EAGVTQFPSHSVIEKGQTVTLRCDPISGHDNLYWYRRVMGKEIKFLLHFVKESKQDESGMPNNRFLAERTGGTYSTLKVQPAELEDSGVYFCASSPKDRVSADTQYFGPGTRLTVL.

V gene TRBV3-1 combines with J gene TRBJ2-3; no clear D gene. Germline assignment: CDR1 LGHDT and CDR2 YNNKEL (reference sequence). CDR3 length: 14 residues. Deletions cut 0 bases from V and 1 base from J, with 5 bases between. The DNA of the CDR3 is TGTGCCAGCAGCCAAGATCTTGGCACAGATACGCAGTATTTT. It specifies CASSQDLGTDTQYF.

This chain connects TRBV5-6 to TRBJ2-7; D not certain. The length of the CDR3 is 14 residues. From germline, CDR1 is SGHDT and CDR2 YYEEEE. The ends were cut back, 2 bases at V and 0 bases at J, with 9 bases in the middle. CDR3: CASSFHPPSYEQYF. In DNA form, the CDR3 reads TGTGCCAGCAGCTTCCATCCGCCCTCCTACGAGCAGTACTTC. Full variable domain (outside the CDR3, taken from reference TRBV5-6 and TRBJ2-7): DAGVTQSPTHLIKTRGQQVTLRCSPKSGHDTVSWYQQALGQGPQFIFQYYEEEERQRGNFPDRFSGHQFPNYSSELNVNALLLGDSALYLCASSFHPPSYEQYFGPGTRLTVT.

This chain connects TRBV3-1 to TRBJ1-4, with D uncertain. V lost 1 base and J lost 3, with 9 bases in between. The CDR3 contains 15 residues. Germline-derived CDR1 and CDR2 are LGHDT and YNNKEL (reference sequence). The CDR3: CASSQGTAPNEKLFF. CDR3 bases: TGTGCCAGCAGCCAAGGAACAGCACCTAATGAAAAACTGTTTTTT.

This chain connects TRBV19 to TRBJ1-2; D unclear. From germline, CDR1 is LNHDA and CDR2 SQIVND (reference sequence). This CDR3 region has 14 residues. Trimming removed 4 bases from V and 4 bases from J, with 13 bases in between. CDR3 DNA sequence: TGTGCCAGTAGTACCGGACTTGTGGGCTATGGCTACACCTTC. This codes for CASSTGLVGYGYTF.

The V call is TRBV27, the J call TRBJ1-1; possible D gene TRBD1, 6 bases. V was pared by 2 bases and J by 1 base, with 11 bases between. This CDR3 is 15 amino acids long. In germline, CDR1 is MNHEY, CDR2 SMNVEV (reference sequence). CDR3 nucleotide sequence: TGTGCCAGCAGTTTAGTAAGGGGGACGAACACTGAAGCTTTCTTT. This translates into CASSLVRGTNTEAFF.

The CDR3 loop is CASSFSGEFTDTQYF. The CDR3 bases are TGTGCCAGCAGCTTCTCGGGGGAGTTCACAGATACGCAGTATTTT. J is TRBJ2-3 and V is TRBV3-1, with D perhaps matching TRBD2 (6 bases). Germline lookup yields CDR1 LGHDT and CDR2 YNNKEL (reference sequence). V lost 5 bases, J lost 2 bases, and 14 bases lay in between. This CDR3 has 15 amino acids.

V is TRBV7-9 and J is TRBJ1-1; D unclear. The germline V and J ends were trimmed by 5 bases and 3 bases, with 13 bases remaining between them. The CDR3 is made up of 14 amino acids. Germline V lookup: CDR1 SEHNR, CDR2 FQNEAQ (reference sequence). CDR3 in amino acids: CASSPVAAYTEAFF. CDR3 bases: TGTGCCAGCAGCCCCGTCGCCGCATACACTGAAGCTTTCTTT.

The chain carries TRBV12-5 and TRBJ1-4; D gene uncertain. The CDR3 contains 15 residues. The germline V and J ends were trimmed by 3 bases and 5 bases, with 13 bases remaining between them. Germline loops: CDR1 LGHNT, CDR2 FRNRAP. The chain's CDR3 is CASGFRLLGNEKLFF. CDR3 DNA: TGTGCTAGTGGTTTTAGGCTTTTGGGAAATGAAAAACTGTTTTTT.

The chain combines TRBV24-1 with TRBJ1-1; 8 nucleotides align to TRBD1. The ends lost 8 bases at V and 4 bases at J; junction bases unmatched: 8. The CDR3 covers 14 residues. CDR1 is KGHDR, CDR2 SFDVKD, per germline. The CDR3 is CATTFQGACTEAFF. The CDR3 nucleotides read TGTGCCACCACCTTCCAGGGGGCCTGCACTGAAGCTTTCTTT.

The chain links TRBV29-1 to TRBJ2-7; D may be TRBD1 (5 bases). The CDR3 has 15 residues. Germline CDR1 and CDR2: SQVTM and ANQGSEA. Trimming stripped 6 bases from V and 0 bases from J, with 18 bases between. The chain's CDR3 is CSVGASRVSSYEQYF. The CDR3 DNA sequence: TGCAGCGTAGGGGCGTCACGGGTGAGCTCCTACGAGCAGTACTTC.